The present entry profiles one T cell receptor (beta chain) with its context. A much larger clone differs from this one at a single base, so this may be a read error. This specimen belongs to a study of tumor-infiltrating lymphocytes in primary liver carcinoma. A primer matching the constant region was used to make TCR beta cDNA from approximately 520 ng of total RNA. For TCR beta, libraries were produced by three nested multiplex PCR rounds using slightly modified ARM-PCR. Rounds one and two of PCR, each of 10 cycles, were primed with TRBV1-TRBV30 forward primers and a C-beta reverse primer. TCRdb re-analysed the multiplex PCR reads in MiXCR, keeping a single row per CDR3 protein. The profile shows some 120,000 distinct CDR3 sequences, 64% of them singletons. V trimming: 6 bases; J trimming: 3 bases; junction bases outside the gene matches: 5. CDR1 and CDR2 from the germline V gene are MDHEN and SYDVKM. This CDR3 comprises 13 residues.

The roughly 20-31 mg bulk tissue piece was not sorted before simultaneous RNA and DNA extraction. This TCR came from a woman aged 55-69 years with primary liver carcinoma and hepatitis B virus infection. Sequencing was done on a sample of liver tumor tissue from sampling region 3. Subset indicated: tumor region T3, left-lateral pole. The chain has TRBV28 and TRBJ2-7; 7 bases are shared with TRBD1. CDR3 nucleotides: TGTGCCAGCAGGCCGGGACAGAACTACGAGCAGTACTTC. This sequence encodes CASRPGQNYEQYF.